These T cell receptor beta chains were read from a single sample in a study of T-cell reconstitution after alpha-beta-depleted transplantation in children. Each CDR3 protein is one row after TCRdb ran MiXCR on the PCR reads. The sample records approximately 500,000 distinct CDR3 sequences, approximately 10% being singletons. Source: PBMCs, taken before TCRalphabeta/CD19-depleted stem cell transplant. The receptors stem from a child younger than 10 with inherited bone marrow failure, due to receive a stem cell transplant. The CDR3 runs from the conserved cysteine through the conserved F or W. The order of the fields is clone size, D gene, J gene, V gene, CDR3 protein, CDR3 DNA. The D gene is left open where the match is weak. Only some rows state a clone size, as once, few, many or a class for expanded clones.

size: many
D: -
J: TRBJ1-1
V: TRBV18
CDR3: CASSVQGGNTEAFF
DNA: TGTGCCAGCTCCGTACAGGGAGGGAACACTGAAGCTTTCTTT

size: many
D: TRBD2
J: TRBJ2-7
V: TRBV7-2
CDR3: CASSPGGAREQYF
DNA: TGTGCCAGCAGCCCCGGGGGGGCGAGAGAGCAGTACTTC

size: many
D: -
J: TRBJ2-3
V: TRBV2
CDR3: CASSGEVSTDTQYF
DNA: TGTGCCAGCAGTGGTGAGGTTAGCACAGATACGCAGTATTTT

size: -
D: TRBD1
J: TRBJ1-3
V: TRBV5-1
CDR3: CASSFLPRGTGGLGNTIYF
DNA: TGCGCCAGCAGCTTTTTACCGCGGGGGACAGGGGGCCTCGGAAACACCATATATTTT

size: many
D: -
J: TRBJ2-1
V: TRBV4-1
CDR3: CASSHPGVSVYNEQFF
DNA: TGCGCCAGCAGCCACCCGGGGGTTAGCGTCTACAATGAGCAGTTCTTC

size: many
D: -
J: TRBJ1-5
V: TRBV7-8
CDR3: CASSLGGFPNQPQHF
DNA: TGTGCCAGCAGCTTAGGGGGATTCCCCAATCAGCCCCAGCATTTT

size: many
D: -
J: TRBJ1-6
V: TRBV28
CDR3: CASTRTGNSPLHF
DNA: TGTGCCAGCACCCGAACAGGGAATTCACCCCTCCACTTT

size: -
D: -
J: TRBJ2-7
V: TRBV20-1
CDR3: CSARMGSSYEQYF
DNA: TGCAGTGCTAGAATGGGGAGCTCCTACGAGCAGTACTTC

size: many
D: TRBD1
J: TRBJ2-1
V: TRBV5-1
CDR3: CASSLQGVSYNEQFF
DNA: TGCGCCAGCAGCTTGCAGGGGGTCTCCTACAATGAGCAGTTCTTC

size: many
D: TRBD1
J: TRBJ1-2
V: TRBV19
CDR3: CASSIGGGEDTF
DNA: TGTGCCAGTAGTATTGGAGGGGGCGAGGACACCTTC

size: few
D: TRBD1
J: TRBJ2-7
V: TRBV7-6
CDR3: CASSLGTESYEQYF
DNA: TGTGCCAGCAGCCTAGGGACAGAGTCCTACGAGCAGTACTTC

size: many
D: -
J: TRBJ2-7
V: TRBV20-1
CDR3: CSARASAYEQYF
DNA: TGCAGTGCTAGGGCTTCAGCCTACGAGCAGTACTTC

size: many
D: -
J: TRBJ2-3
V: TRBV5-1
CDR3: CASSIRDFTDTQYF
DNA: TGCGCCAGCAGCATCCGGGACTTCACAGATACGCAGTATTTT

size: many
D: TRBD2
J: TRBJ2-5
V: TRBV7-9
CDR3: CASSSQREASQETQYF
DNA: TGTGCCAGCAGCTCCCAGCGGGAGGCCAGCCAAGAGACCCAGTACTTC

size: few
D: -
J: TRBJ2-1
V: TRBV12-3/TRBV12-4
CDR3: CASSLSAPAEQFF
DNA: TGTGCCAGCAGTCTTTCAGCCCCCGCTGAGCAGTTCTTC

size: many
D: TRBD2
J: TRBJ2-2
V: TRBV24-1
CDR3: CATSDQLAGETGELFF
DNA: TGTGCCACCAGTGATCAACTAGCGGGAGAAACCGGGGAGCTGTTTTTT

size: many
D: -
J: TRBJ2-2
V: TRBV9
CDR3: CASSVAGGELFF
DNA: TGTGCCAGCAGCGTAGCCGGCGGGGAGCTGTTTTTT

size: few
D: TRBD1
J: TRBJ2-3
V: TRBV5-1
CDR3: CASSPSRTGFTDTQYF
DNA: TGCGCCAGCAGCCCCTCGCGGACAGGTTTCACAGATACGCAGTATTTT

size: many
D: -
J: TRBJ2-3
V: TRBV5-8
CDR3: CASSSIRGGRFTDTQYF
DNA: TGTGCCAGCAGCTCGATCCGAGGGGGGAGGTTCACAGATACGCAGTATTTT

size: few
D: -
J: TRBJ1-5
V: TRBV6-5
CDR3: CASSWTVGNQPQHF
DNA: TGTGCCAGCAGTTGGACAGTGGGCAATCAGCCCCAGCATTTT

size: -
D: -
J: TRBJ2-7
V: TRBV12-3/TRBV12-4
CDR3: CASCPGTAYEQYF
DNA: TGTGCCAGCTGCCCTGGGACTGCGTACGAGCAGTACTTC

size: -
D: TRBD1
J: TRBJ2-1
V: TRBV28
CDR3: CASNRGTGSWEQFF
DNA: TGTGCCAGCAACCGTGGGACAGGGTCATGGGAGCAGTTCTTC

size: many
D: -
J: TRBJ1-2
V: TRBV3-1
CDR3: CASSHLDTNYGYTF
DNA: TGTGCCAGCAGCCATCTTGACACCAACTATGGCTACACCTTC

size: many
D: TRBD2
J: TRBJ2-7
V: TRBV6-5
CDR3: CASSFNGLASSEQYF
DNA: TGTGCCAGCAGTTTCAATGGACTAGCGTCTTCCGAGCAGTACTTC

size: many
D: TRBD2
J: TRBJ2-3
V: TRBV27
CDR3: CASSHLTSGSGTDTQYF
DNA: TGTGCCAGCAGTCACCTGACTAGCGGGAGTGGCACAGATACGCAGTATTTT

size: -
D: -
J: TRBJ1-6
V: TRBV5-4
CDR3: CASSFRGDSPLHF
DNA: TGTGCCAGCAGCTTTCGGGGGGATTCACCCCTCCACTTT

size: many
D: TRBD1
J: TRBJ2-7
V: TRBV20-1
CDR3: CSAQDRGNDEQYF
DNA: TGCAGTGCCCAGGACAGGGGGAACGACGAGCAGTACTTC

size: few
D: TRBD1
J: TRBJ2-1
V: TRBV4-1
CDR3: CASSPHDRGEYNEQFF
DNA: TGCGCCAGCAGCCCGCACGACAGGGGCGAATACAATGAGCAGTTCTTC

size: -
D: -
J: TRBJ2-1
V: TRBV6-2/TRBV6-3
CDR3: CASSYSVILALDIGFF
DNA: TGTGCCAGCAGTTACTCGGTTATCCTAGCATTGGACATTGGGTTCTTC

size: many
D: -
J: TRBJ2-7
V: TRBV5-1
CDR3: CASSREPTDSYEQYF
DNA: TGCGCCAGCAGCCGTGAACCGACAGACTCCTACGAGCAGTACTTC

size: -
D: -
J: TRBJ2-5
V: TRBV27
CDR3: CASRTNSAGETQYF
DNA: TGTGCCAGCAGAACGAACTCAGCGGGAGAGACCCAGTACTTC

size: -
D: -
J: TRBJ1-1
V: TRBV28
CDR3: CASSFQVDIMKGAFF
DNA: TGTGCCAGCAGTTTCCAAGTAGATATTATGAAGGGAGCTTTCTTT

size: many
D: TRBD1
J: TRBJ2-6
V: TRBV6-2/TRBV6-3
CDR3: CASTGQGSWSGANVLTF
DNA: TGTGCCAGCACCGGACAGGGGAGTTGGTCTGGGGCCAACGTCCTGACTTTC

size: many
D: -
J: TRBJ2-3
V: TRBV6-1
CDR3: CASQEFPGVTDTQYF
DNA: TGTGCCAGCCAAGAGTTCCCGGGGGTTACAGATACGCAGTATTTT

size: many
D: -
J: TRBJ2-1
V: TRBV6-5
CDR3: CASSYALEDYYNEQFF
DNA: TGTGCCAGCAGTTACGCGCTAGAGGACTACTACAATGAGCAGTTCTTC

size: once
D: TRBD2
J: TRBJ2-1
V: TRBV19
CDR3: CASSIHGLAGEYNEQFF
DNA: TGTGCCAGTAGTATCCACGGACTAGCGGGAGAGTACAATGAGCAGTTCTTC

size: many
D: -
J: TRBJ2-5
V: TRBV12-3/TRBV12-4
CDR3: CASSTTGAQETQYF
DNA: TGTGCCAGCAGCACGACGGGAGCGCAAGAGACCCAGTACTTC

size: -
D: TRBD2
J: TRBJ2-3
V: TRBV10-3
CDR3: CAISESVAGGPRTDTQYF
DNA: TGTGCCATCAGTGAGTCCGTAGCGGGAGGGCCGAGGACAGATACGCAGTATTTT

size: -
D: -
J: TRBJ2-6
V: TRBV3-1
CDR3: CASSQTGSGANVLTF
DNA: TGTGCCAGCAGCCAAACAGGGTCTGGGGCCAACGTCCTGACTTTC

size: many
D: -
J: TRBJ1-1
V: TRBV20-1
CDR3: CSASRGTYNTEAFF
DNA: TGCAGTGCTAGCCGGGGGACATATAACACTGAAGCTTTCTTT

size: -
D: -
J: TRBJ2-6
V: TRBV7-8
CDR3: CASSDARVSGANVLTF
DNA: TGTGCCAGCAGCGACGCGAGGGTCTCTGGGGCCAACGTCCTGACTTTC

size: many
D: -
J: TRBJ1-3
V: TRBV25-1
CDR3: CASSSRIGNTIYF
DNA: TGTGCCAGCAGTAGCCGGATCGGAAACACCATATATTTT

size: few
D: TRBD2
J: TRBJ2-7
V: TRBV5-1
CDR3: CASSFQREYEQYF
DNA: TGCGCCAGCAGCTTCCAGCGGGAGTACGAGCAGTACTTC

size: -
D: TRBD1
J: TRBJ2-7
V: TRBV25-1
CDR3: CASRGQGEAYEQYF
DNA: TGTGCCAGCAGGGGACAGGGGGAGGCCTACGAGCAGTACTTC